This T cell receptor (beta chain) was recovered during a study of control samples from healthy donors and cancer patients. Produced via immunoSEQ multiplex PCR; TCRdb's table is partial and in-frame only. The data contain tens of thousands of clones, 90% to 95% of them seen just once; the ten biggest clones take up around 4%. Sequences were obtained from blood. The receptor's source is a man aged 25 to 40 in good health.

CDR3 loop: CASSSPLMNEQFF. The CDR3 DNA reads TGTGCCAGCAGCTCCCCATTAATGAATGAGCAGTTCTTC. The V and J genes are TRBV7-3 and TRBJ2-1; D is undetermined. Per the germline V gene, CDR1 is SGHTA and CDR2 is FQGTGA. V was shortened by 4 bases and J by 7 bases, with 11 bases between the two germline ends. CDR3 length equals 13 residues. The full variable domain, completed using reference TRBV7-3 and TRBJ2-1, is GAGVSQTPSNKVTEKGKYVELRCDPISGHTALYWYRQSLGQGPEFLIYFQGTGAADDSGLPNDRFFAVRPEGSVSTLKIQRTERGDSAVYLCASSSPLMNEQFFGPGTRLTVL.